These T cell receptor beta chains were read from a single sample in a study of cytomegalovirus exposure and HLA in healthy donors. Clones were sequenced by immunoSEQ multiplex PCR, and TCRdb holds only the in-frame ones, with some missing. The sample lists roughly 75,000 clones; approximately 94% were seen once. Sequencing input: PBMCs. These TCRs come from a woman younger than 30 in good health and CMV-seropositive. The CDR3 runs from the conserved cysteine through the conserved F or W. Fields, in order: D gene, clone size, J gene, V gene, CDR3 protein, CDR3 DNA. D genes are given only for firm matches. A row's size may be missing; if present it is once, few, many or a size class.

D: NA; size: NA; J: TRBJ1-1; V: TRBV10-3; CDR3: CAISDGGTEAFF; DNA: TGTGCCATCAGTGATGGAGGCACTGAAGCTTTCTTT
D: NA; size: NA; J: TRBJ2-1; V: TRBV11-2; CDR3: CASSLVRGRSYNEQFF; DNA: TGTGCCAGCAGCTTAGTTCGGGGTAGATCATACAATGAGCAGTTCTTC
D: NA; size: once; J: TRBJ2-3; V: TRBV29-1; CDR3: CSVRPGTDTQYF; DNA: TGCAGCGTGCGGCCGGGGACAGATACGCAGTATTTT
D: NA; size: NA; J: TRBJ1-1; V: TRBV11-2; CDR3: CASSSSLGRALPHF; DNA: TGTGCCAGCAGTTCCTCCCTTGGGAGGGCCCTCCCCCACTTT
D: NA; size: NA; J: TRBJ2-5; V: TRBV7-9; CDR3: CASSPRSGVQETQYF; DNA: TGTGCCAGCAGCCCTCGGTCGGGGGTTCAAGAGACCCAGTACTTC
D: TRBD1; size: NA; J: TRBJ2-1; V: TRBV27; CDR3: CASSSSRDRVGNEQFF; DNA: TGTGCCAGCAGTTCCTCCCGGGACAGGGTGGGGAATGAGCAGTTCTTC
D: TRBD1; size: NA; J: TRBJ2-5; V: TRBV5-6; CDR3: CASSPGTGRLWETQYF; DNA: TGTGCCAGCAGCCCCGGGACAGGTCGTCTCTGGGAGACCCAGTACTTC
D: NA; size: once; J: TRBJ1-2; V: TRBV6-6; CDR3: CASSYATGYLGGGYTF; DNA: TGTGCCAGCAGTTACGCGACAGGTTACCTCGGCGGTGGCTACACCTTC
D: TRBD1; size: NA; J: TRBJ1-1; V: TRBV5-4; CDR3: CASSAPGQGPEAFF; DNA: TGTGCCAGCAGCGCTCCGGGACAGGGTCCTGAAGCTTTCTTT
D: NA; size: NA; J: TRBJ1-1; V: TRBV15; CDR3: CATSVSHREGQMNTEAFF; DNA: TGTGCCACCAGCGTCTCCCACCGGGAAGGACAGATGAACACTGAAGCTTTCTTT
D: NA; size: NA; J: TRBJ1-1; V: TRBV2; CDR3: CASSALDRSINTEAFF; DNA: TGTGCCAGCAGTGCCCTCGACAGGTCAATCAACACTGAAGCTTTCTTT
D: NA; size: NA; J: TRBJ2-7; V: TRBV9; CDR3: CASSVTGANYEQYF; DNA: TGTGCCAGCAGCGTAACAGGTGCGAACTACGAGCAGTACTTC
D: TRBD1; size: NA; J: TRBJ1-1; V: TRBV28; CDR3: CASSPLQGENTEAFF; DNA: TGTGCCAGCAGTCCCCTCCAGGGGGAGAACACTGAAGCTTTCTTT
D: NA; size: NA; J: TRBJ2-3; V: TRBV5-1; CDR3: CASSVVRDKSTDTQYF; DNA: TGCGCCAGCAGCGTTGTCCGGGACAAAAGCACAGATACGCAGTATTTT
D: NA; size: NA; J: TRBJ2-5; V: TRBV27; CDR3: CASSLSLTSQETQYF; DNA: TGTGCCAGCAGTTTATCCCTCACTTCCCAAGAGACCCAGTACTTC
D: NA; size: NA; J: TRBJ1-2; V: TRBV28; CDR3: CASSLTQANYGYTF; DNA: TGTGCCAGCAGTTTAACCCAGGCTAACTATGGCTACACCTTC
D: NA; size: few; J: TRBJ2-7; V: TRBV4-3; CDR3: CASSQDAGSYEQYF; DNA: TGCGCCAGCAGCCAAGACGCGGGTTCCTACGAGCAGTACTTC
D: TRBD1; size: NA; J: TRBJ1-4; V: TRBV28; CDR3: CATMGTDGEKLFF; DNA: TGTGCCACCATGGGGACAGACGGTGAAAAACTGTTTTTT
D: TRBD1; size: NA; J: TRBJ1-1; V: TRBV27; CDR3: CASSCMTGDEAFF; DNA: TGTGCCAGCAGTTGCATGACAGGGGACGAAGCTTTCTTT
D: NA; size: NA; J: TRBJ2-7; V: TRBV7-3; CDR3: CASSLISASKDEQYF; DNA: TGTGCCAGCAGCTTAATATCGGCTAGTAAGGACGAGCAGTACTTC
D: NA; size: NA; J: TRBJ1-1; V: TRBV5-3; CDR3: CARSLEGHENTEAFF; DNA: TGTGCCAGAAGCTTGGAGGGACACGAAAACACTGAAGCTTTCTTT
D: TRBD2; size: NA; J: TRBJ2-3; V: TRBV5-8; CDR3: CASSLMMAGGPNTQYF; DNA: TGTGCCAGCAGCTTGATGATGGCGGGGGGGCCAAATACGCAGTATTTT
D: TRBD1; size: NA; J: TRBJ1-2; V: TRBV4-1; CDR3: CASSLNSGGYGYTF; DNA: TGCGCCAGCAGCCTCAACTCAGGGGGCTATGGCTACACCTTC
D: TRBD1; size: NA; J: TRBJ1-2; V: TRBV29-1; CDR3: CSVVTGDEANYGYTF; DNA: TGCAGCGTTGTTACAGGGGATGAAGCTAACTATGGCTACACCTTC
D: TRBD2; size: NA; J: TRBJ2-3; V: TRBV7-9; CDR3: CASSLPRGGFTDTQYF; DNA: TGTGCCAGCAGCCTACCACGGGGGGGGTTCACAGATACGCAGTATTTT
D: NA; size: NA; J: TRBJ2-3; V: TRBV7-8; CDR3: CASSLGSGTDTQYF; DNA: TGTGCCAGCAGCTTAGGCTCAGGCACAGATACGCAGTATTTT
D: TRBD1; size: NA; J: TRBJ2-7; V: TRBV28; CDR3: CASSPFRGNSYEQYF; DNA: TGTGCCAGCAGTCCTTTCAGGGGGAACTCCTACGAGCAGTACTTC
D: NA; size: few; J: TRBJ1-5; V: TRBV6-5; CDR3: CASSYGGNSNQPQHF; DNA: TGTGCCAGCAGTTACGGCGGCAACAGCAATCAGCCCCAGCATTTT
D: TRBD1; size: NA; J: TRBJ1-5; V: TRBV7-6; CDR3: CASSLNPPAGGKLYSNQPQHF; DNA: TGTGCCAGCAGCTTAAACCCACCCGCAGGGGGCAAATTATATAGCAATCAGCCCCAGCATTTT
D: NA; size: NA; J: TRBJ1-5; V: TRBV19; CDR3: CASSISRGNQPQHF; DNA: TGTGCCAGTAGTATAAGCAGGGGCAATCAGCCCCAGCATTTT
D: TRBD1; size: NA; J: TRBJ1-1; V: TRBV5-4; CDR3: CASSQRTGDEAFF; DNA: TGTGCCAGCAGCCAGCGGACAGGAGACGAAGCTTTCTTT
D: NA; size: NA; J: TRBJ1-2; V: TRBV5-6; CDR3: CASSPLSGYYGYTF; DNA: TGTGCCAGCAGTCCACTGTCGGGGTACTATGGCTACACCTTC
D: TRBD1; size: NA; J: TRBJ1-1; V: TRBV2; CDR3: CASTREGADTEAFF; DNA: TGTGCCAGCACCCGGGAGGGGGCGGACACTGAAGCTTTCTTT
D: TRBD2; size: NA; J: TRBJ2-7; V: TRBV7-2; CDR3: CASSLDGGGLTYEQYF; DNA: TGTGCCAGCAGCTTAGACGGCGGGGGGCTCACCTACGAGCAGTACTTC
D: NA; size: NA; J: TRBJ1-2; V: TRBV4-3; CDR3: CASSQVEVQGKGYTF; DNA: TGCGCCAGCAGCCAGGTTGAGGTCCAGGGGAAGGGCTACACCTTC
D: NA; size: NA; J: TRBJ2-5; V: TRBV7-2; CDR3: CASSPPPGRETQYF; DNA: TGTGCCAGCAGCCCCCCCCCTGGGCGAGAGACCCAGTACTTC
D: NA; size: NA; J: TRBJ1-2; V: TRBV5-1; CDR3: CASSSRLGAEGYTF; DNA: TGCGCCAGCAGCTCTCGGCTGGGGGCGGAAGGCTACACCTTC
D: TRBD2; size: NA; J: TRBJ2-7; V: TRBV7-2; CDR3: CASSSGLAGVYEQYF; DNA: TGTGCCAGCAGCTCGGGACTAGCGGGAGTCTACGAGCAGTACTTC
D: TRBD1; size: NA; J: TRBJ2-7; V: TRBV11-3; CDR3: CASSLGQTGSYEQYF; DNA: TGTGCCAGCAGCTTAGGACAGACAGGGTCCTACGAGCAGTACTTC
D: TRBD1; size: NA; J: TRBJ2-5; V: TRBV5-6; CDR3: CASSQDRVETQYF; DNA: TGTGCCAGCAGCCAGGACAGGGTAGAGACCCAGTACTTC